A single sample gave rise to the 21 T cell receptor beta chains below, sequenced in a study of CD8 T cells in ankylosing spondylitis. These receptors lack a known antigen. MiXCR, applied by TCRdb to the 5' RACE reads, yields one record per CDR3 protein. The table records about 440,000 distinct CDR3 sequences, about 15% of them present only once. Study-wide results and caveats: What appeared characteristic of ankylosing spondylitis blood was a TCR beta motif of fewer than ten highly homologous variants.

Sequencing was carried out using blood, either unsorted or a sorted T cell fraction (not recorded which). Every receptor here comes from a male donor with ankylosing spondylitis.

This clonotype was picked up a small number of times. This rearrangement joins TRBV2 to TRBJ1-5; 9 bases map to TRBD1. Germline trimming cut 6 bases from V and 6 bases from J; bases unmatched to any gene: 9. The length of the CDR3 is 15 residues. Germline loops: CDR1 SNHLY, CDR2 FYNNEI. CDR3 DNA: TGTGCCAGCAGCGTATCGGGACAGGGTAGTCAGCCCCAGCATTTT. Its protein product is CASSVSGQGSQPQHF.

The chain is built from TRBV20-1 and TRBJ2-7; a possible D gene is TRBD1 (5 bases). V was clipped by 5 bases and J by 3 bases, with 14 bases between them. Germline V gives CDR1 DFQATT, CDR2 SNEGSKA (reference sequence). The CDR3 runs to 13 residues. CDR3 nucleotide sequence: TGCAGTGCTGGTTACAGGCCGGACTACGAGCAGTACTTC. This translates into CSAGYRPDYEQYF.

This chain connects TRBV14 to TRBJ2-7; D is possibly TRBD1 (5 bases). This CDR3 contains 15 residues. Germline assignment: CDR1 SGHDN and CDR2 FVKESK. Between the trimmed V and J ends, which lost 3 bases and 3 bases, there was a span of 15 bases. CDR3 residues: CASSHRQRPGYEQYF. The CDR3, as DNA: TGTGCCAGCAGCCACCGACAGCGCCCGGGCTACGAGCAGTACTTC. Full variable domain (remainder filled in from reference TRBV14 and TRBJ2-7): EAGVTQFPSHSVIEKGQTVTLRCDPISGHDNLYWYRRVMGKEIKFLLHFVKESKQDESGMPNNRFLAERTGGTYSTLKVQPAELEDSGVYFCASSHRQRPGYEQYFGPGTRLTVT.

This clonotype occurred many times. The chain employs TRBV12-3 or TRBV12-4 and TRBJ1-6, with D perhaps TRBD1 (6 bases). V was cut by 3 bases and J by 10 bases, with 19 bases left in between. This CDR3 region has 16 residues. The CDR3: CASSFTKGGGLSPLHF. CDR3 sequence (DNA): TGTGCCAGCAGTTTCACTAAAGGAGGGGGATTATCACCCCTCCACTTT.

This clonotype occurred many times. The J gene is TRBJ2-1, the V gene TRBV28; D possibly corresponds to TRBD1 (6 bases). This CDR3 contains 16 residues. V was pared by 10 bases and J by 9 bases, with 28 bases between. Per the germline V gene, CDR1 is MDHEN and CDR2 is SYDVKM. The CDR3 DNA follows: TGTGCCATCCTCAGACAGGCGGCTCCCGCATATGCTGAGCAGTTCTTC. It translates to CAILRQAAPAYAEQFF.

The chain links TRBV7-6 to TRBJ2-7; D gene unclear. CDR1 and CDR2 (germline): SGHVS, FNYEAQ. Deletions cut 5 bases from V and 2 bases from J, with 13 bases between. This CDR3 region has 14 residues. This chain's CDR3 is CASSIDPRTYEQYF. The DNA for the CDR3 is TGTGCCAGCAGCATCGACCCAAGAACCTACGAGCAGTACTTC.

This rearrangement joins TRBV7-8 to TRBJ2-1, with TRBD1 matching over 9 bases. CDR3 length equals 15 residues. Trimming removed 6 bases from V and 9 bases from J; junction bases left unmatched: 12. Germline V gene lookup returns CDR1 SGHVS and CDR2 FQNEAQ. In DNA, the CDR3 is TGTGCCAGCAGGGCACAGGGGGCGCAAAGGAGTGAGCAGTTCTTC. Amino acids: CASRAQGAQRSEQFF.

This clonotype came up a few times. The chain links TRBV20-1 to TRBJ2-3, with 7 positions matching TRBD2. CDR3 length equals 15 residues. V shed 0 bases and J 5 bases; nucleotides not matched to a gene: 8. Looked up from germline, CDR1 is DFQATT and CDR2 is SNEGSKA (reference sequence). The CDR3 region is CSARDQASSGDTQYF. Written as DNA, the CDR3 is TGCAGTGCTAGAGATCAGGCGTCTAGCGGAGATACGCAGTATTTT.

In this sample, this clonotype turned up a few times. V is TRBV20-1 and J is TRBJ2-2; D could derive from TRBD1 or TRBD2 (6 bases each). The length of the CDR3 is 15 residues. The V end was cut by 6 bases, the J end by 1 base, with 15 bases between. Germline CDR1 DFQATT, CDR2 SNEGSKA (reference sequence). The CDR3 DNA is TGCAGTGCCCCGAGGGGGGCGGGGAACACCGGGGAGCTGTTTTTT. This encodes CSAPRGAGNTGELFF.

The sample holds a few counts of this clonotype. The V call is TRBV20-1, the J call TRBJ1-1, with D perhaps matching TRBD1 (5 bases). Germline V gene lookup returns CDR1 DFQATT and CDR2 SNEGSKA (reference sequence). V was cut by 6 bases and J by 2 bases, with 13 bases left in between. The length of the CDR3 is 13 residues. The CDR3 spells CSASGTGNTEAFF. The CDR3 DNA is TGCAGTGCATCGGGGACGGGCAACACTGAAGCTTTCTTT.

This clonotype came up a few times. The chain couples TRBV3-1 to TRBJ1-3; 10 nucleotides line up with TRBD1. CDR1 LGHDT and CDR2 YNNKEL come from the germline V gene (reference sequence). The CDR3 has 17 amino acids. V lost 1 base and J lost 2; bases outside the gene matches: 5. The CDR3 is CASSQVSGTGAGNTIYF. CDR3 nucleotides: TGTGCCAGCAGCCAAGTCTCGGGGACAGGGGCTGGAAACACCATATATTTT.

There are a few counts of this clonotype. The rearrangement links TRBV10-3 to TRBJ2-3; D tentatively reads TRBD1 or TRBD2 (5 bases each). The CDR3 is 13 amino acids. Germline lookup yields CDR1 ENHRY and CDR2 SYGVKD. The V end lost 8 bases, the J end lost 1 base, and 10 bases lay between the germline ends. This CDR3 is CAIGGRGTDTQYF. The CDR3 DNA reads as TGTGCCATCGGGGGAAGAGGCACAGATACGCAGTATTTT.

The chain carries TRBV29-1 and TRBJ2-5, with D unclear. The CDR3 runs 13 residues. CDR1 SQVTM and CDR2 ANQGSEA come from the germline V gene. V lost 5 bases, J lost 1 base, and 11 bases lay in between. The DNA for the CDR3 is TGCAGCGTTTTCGGCCAGACCCAAGAGACCCAGTACTTC. Protein product: CSVFGQTQETQYF.

This clonotype was picked up a small number of times. The rearrangement uses TRBV29-1 and TRBJ2-2; 13 bases are a match to TRBD2. The CDR3 is made up of 18 amino acids. V lost 7 bases, J lost 7 bases, and 18 bases stayed unmatched. From germline, CDR1 is SQVTM and CDR2 ANQGSEA. The CDR3 loop reads CSALTPGLAGKGGGELFF. The CDR3 region has the DNA TGCAGCGCCCTAACCCCGGGACTAGCGGGAAAGGGTGGCGGGGAGCTGTTTTTT.

The J gene is TRBJ2-7, the V gene TRBV28, with D possibly matching TRBD2 (6 bases). This CDR3 spans 13 amino acids. Germline-derived CDR1 and CDR2 are MDHEN and SYDVKM. Trimming took off 6 bases at V and 4 bases at J, with 13 bases between the two ends. Here the CDR3 reads CASRRPAGYEQYF. CDR3 DNA: TGTGCCAGCAGACGCCCGGCGGGATACGAGCAGTACTTC.

The V call is TRBV19, the J call TRBJ2-7, with 10 nucleotides matching TRBD1. The ends lost 6 bases at V and 3 bases at J; junction bases unmatched: 11. The CDR3 runs 16 residues. CDR1 is LNHDA and CDR2 is SQIVND in the germline V gene (reference sequence). The CDR3 is CASSLAGQGVIYEQYF. The CDR3 DNA sequence: TGTGCCAGTAGCTTAGCCGGACAGGGGGTAATCTACGAGCAGTACTTC.

The V and J genes are TRBV3-1 and TRBJ2-3, with 8 bases fitting TRBD1. The length of the CDR3 is 16 residues. The J segment lost 3 bases and the V segment lost 2 bases, leaving 7 bases of the junction unmatched. The germline gives CDR1 LGHDT, CDR2 YNNKEL (reference sequence). The CDR3 DNA reads as TGTGCCAGCAGCCAATGGGCAGGGGGCGCGACAGATACGCAGTATTTT. It is translated as CASSQWAGGATDTQYF.

V gene TRBV10-3 combines with J gene TRBJ1-1; D remains ambiguous. The germline gives CDR1 ENHRY, CDR2 SYGVKD. V was pared by 5 bases and J by 7 bases, with 17 bases between. This CDR3 has 14 amino acids. The CDR3 DNA reads as TGTGCCATCAGTCCGACGGGTGAAGTTGGTGAAGCTTTCTTT. Translating it yields CAISPTGEVGEAFF.

This clonotype turned up a few times. This rearrangement joins TRBV12-3 or TRBV12-4 to TRBJ2-3; no clear D. The germline V and J ends were trimmed by 3 bases and 2 bases, with 9 bases remaining between them. The CDR3 contains 14 residues. CDR3 residues: CASSFKEHTDTQYF. CDR3 DNA sequence: TGTGCCAGCAGTTTCAAGGAGCACACAGATACGCAGTATTTT.

This clonotype came up many times. The chain is built from TRBV5-1 and TRBJ1-2; possible D gene TRBD1, 5 bases. CDR3 size: 13 residues. V gave up 4 bases and J gave up 3 bases, with 10 bases separating them. Germline CDR1 SGHRS, CDR2 YFSETQ. The CDR3 sequence is CASSQRGDYGYTF. CDR3 bases: TGCGCCAGCAGCCAACGGGGGGACTATGGCTACACCTTC.

The sample holds a few counts of this clonotype. V and J are TRBV3-1 and TRBJ2-7; D is uncertain. The CDR3 consists of 12 residues. The V and J ends lost 4 bases and 2 bases respectively, with 6 bases between them. The V gene's germline CDR1 is LGHDT and CDR2 YNNKEL (reference sequence). CDR3 protein: CASSPHPYEQYF. The CDR3 region has the DNA TGTGCCAGCAGCCCCCACCCCTACGAGCAGTACTTC.